This T cell receptor beta chain was sequenced during a study of OX40 agonist ivuxolimab in advanced cancers. Across the study: Participants, around 80% male, averaged roughly 59 years of age, ranging from roughly 23 to 90.

Broader study findings: Low levels of normalized T-cell clonal expansion also appeared in some nonresponders.

Trimming took 7 bases from V and 3 from J, leaving 16 bases between them. Looked up from germline, CDR1 is SGHTS and CDR2 is YDEGEE. The CDR3 is 14 residues long. A word on this clone: Its specificity is not known.

Clones were sequenced by immunoSEQ multiplex PCR, and TCRdb holds only the in-frame ones, with some missing. The sample carries just over 95,000 clones, under 85% recorded once. Sequencing was performed on CD4+ or CD8+ T cells sorted from blood, taken in a trial of the OX40 agonist ivuxolimab. This TCR was sampled from an adult with an advanced solid tumor such as melanoma, head and neck, liver or kidney cancer. The rearrangement links TRBV5-8 to TRBJ2-5; D remains ambiguous. The CDR3 here is CASRQRQPEETQYF. CDR3 DNA sequence: TGTGCCAGCCGCCAGAGACAACCAGAAGAGACCCAGTACTTC.